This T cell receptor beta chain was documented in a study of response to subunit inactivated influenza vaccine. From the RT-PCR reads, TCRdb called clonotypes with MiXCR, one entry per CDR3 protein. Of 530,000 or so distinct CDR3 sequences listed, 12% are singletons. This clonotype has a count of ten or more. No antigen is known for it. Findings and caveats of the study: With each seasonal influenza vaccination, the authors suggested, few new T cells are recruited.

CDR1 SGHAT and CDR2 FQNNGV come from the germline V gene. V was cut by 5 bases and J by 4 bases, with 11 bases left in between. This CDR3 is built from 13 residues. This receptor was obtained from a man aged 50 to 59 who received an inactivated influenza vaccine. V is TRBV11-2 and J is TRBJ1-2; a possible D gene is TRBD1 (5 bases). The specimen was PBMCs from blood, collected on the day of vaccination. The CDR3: CASSAGQGYGYTF. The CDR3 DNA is TGTGCCAGCAGCGCAGGCCAGGGCTATGGCTACACCTTC.